A single sample gave rise to the 9 T cell receptor beta chains below, sequenced in a study of blood T cell repertoires in COVID-19. Repertoires were generated with immunoSEQ multiplex PCR, while TCRdb's copy carries only in-frame clones and drops some. Counted here are around 500,000 clones, around 87% occurring once; the ten biggest clones make up approximately 1.8%. The sample comprised PBMCs or T cells enriched from blood (not recorded which). Receptors were obtained from a woman in her 40s who had recovered from COVID-19.

The chain uses TRBV5-1 and TRBJ2-7, with 9 bases aligning to TRBD2. This CDR3 has 14 amino acids. Germline CDR1 SGHRS, CDR2 YFSETQ. After removal of 0 bases from V and 3 bases from J, the junction contained 1 base not matched to a gene. Here the CDR3 DNA reads TGCGCCAGCAGCTTGGCTAGCGGGGACTACGAGCAGTACTTC. Protein: CASSLASGDYEQYF.

V usage is TRBV7-9 and J usage is TRBJ1-5, with 9 positions matching TRBD1. CDR1 and CDR2 from the germline V gene are SEHNR and FQNEAQ (reference sequence). The CDR3 length is 15 residues. V lost 6 bases, J lost 5 bases, and 8 bases stayed unmatched. The DNA of the CDR3 is TGTGCCAGCAGTTCCGGGACAGGGTTGGATCAGCCCCAGCATTTT. Amino acids: CASSSGTGLDQPQHF.

The rearrangement links TRBV10-2 to TRBJ1-3, with 8 positions matching TRBD1. J gave up 1 base and V 2 bases, and 4 bases lay outside the gene matches. Germline V gives CDR1 WSHSY, CDR2 SAAADI. The CDR3 consists of 16 residues. CDR3 protein: CASSEGTGLSGNTIYF. Here the CDR3 DNA reads TGCGCCAGCAGTGAGGGGACAGGCCTATCTGGAAACACCATATATTTT.

The V gene is TRBV20-1, the J gene TRBJ2-3; TRBD2 agrees at 11 bases. This CDR3 is 15 amino acids long. Germline V lookup: CDR1 DFQATT, CDR2 SNEGSKA (reference sequence). V was pared by 3 bases and J by 1 base, with 3 bases of the junction left unmatched. This chain's CDR3 is CSASVLAGGTDTQYF. CDR3 DNA: TGCAGTGCTAGTGTACTAGCGGGGGGCACAGATACGCAGTATTTT.

The J gene is TRBJ1-5, the V gene TRBV9; D is unclear. From germline, CDR1 is SGDLS and CDR2 YYNGEE. The CDR3 consists of 13 residues. Trimming shortened V by 0 bases and J by 6 bases, and 7 bases separated the two germline ends. CDR3 bases: TGTGCCAGCAGCGTAGGGCATGGTCAGCCCCAGCATTTT. This gives the protein CASSVGHGQPQHF.

The chain uses TRBV2 and TRBJ1-2, with TRBD1 matching over 10 bases. The CDR3 contains 14 residues. With 6 bases clipped from V and 3 bases from J, the junction kept 4 bases outside the gene matches. CDR1 and CDR2 (germline): SNHLY, FYNNEI. CDR3 loop: CASSDRGRYYGYTF. CDR3 nucleotide sequence: TGTGCCAGCAGCGACAGGGGGCGGTACTATGGCTACACCTTC.

The chain employs TRBV3-1 (or the pseudogene TRBV3-2) and TRBJ1-4; D is uncertain. The CDR3 spans 13 residues. From germline, CDR1 is LGHDT and CDR2 YNNKEL (reference sequence). Deletions cut 8 bases from V and 5 bases from J, with 12 bases between. CDR3 bases: TGTGCCAGCCGCGCGGGGAGGAATGAAAAACTGTTTTTT. Residues: CASRAGRNEKLFF.

V gene TRBV13 combines with J gene TRBJ2-2; 11 bases align to TRBD1. With 5 bases clipped from V and 5 bases from J, the junction kept 4 bases outside the gene matches. CDR1 and CDR2 from the germline V gene are PRHDT and FYEKMQ (reference sequence). The CDR3 loop spans 15 amino acids. CDR3 sequence (DNA): TGTGCCAGCAGCCGCCGGGACAGGGGGACCGGGGAGCTGTTTTTT. This encodes CASSRRDRGTGELFF.

The chain joins TRBV4-3 to TRBJ2-7, with TRBD2 matching 14 bases. From germline, CDR1 is LGHNA and CDR2 YSLEER. This CDR3 has 18 amino acids. V dropped 4 bases and J dropped 6; count of bases not matched to a gene: 14. DNA for the CDR3: TGCGCCAGCAGCCTCCATCGGGGGACTAGCGGGAGTGTACGCGAGCAGTACTTC. It yields the protein CASSLHRGTSGSVREQYF.